What follows are 14 T cell receptor beta chains derived from one specimen sequenced in a study of T cell changes during pregnancy in multiple sclerosis (dated by TCRdb to the late 2010s). The method was the immunoSEQ multiplex PCR assay. TCRdb carries this immuneACCESS record with in-frame sequences only. Its versions omit some clonotypes, under half of them owing to an unresolved V gene in the studies checked, with the rest unexplained. Counted in this sample were roughly 100,000 clones; roughly nine tenths of them appeared once. Of the sample, 1.6% falls within the top ten clones. The sample in question was peripheral blood, obtained before pregnancy. Receptors originate from a female donor with multiple sclerosis, enrolled in a pregnancy study.

The rearrangement links TRBV7-6 to TRBJ2-2; TRBD1 is a possible D gene (6 bases). Trimming stripped 2 bases from V and 1 base from J, with 8 bases between. The CDR3 has 15 amino acids. Germline loops: CDR1 SGHVS, CDR2 FNYEAQ. DNA of the CDR3: TGTGCCAGCAGCTTAAAACAGGGGAACACCGGGGAGCTGTTTTTT. Translated: CASSLKQGNTGELFF. The full variable domain, in which reference TRBV7-6 and TRBJ2-2 provide the parts outside the CDR3, is GAGVSQSPRYKVTKRGQDVALRCDPISGHVSLYWYRQALGQGPEFLTYFNYEAQQDKSGLPNDRFSAERPEGSISTLTIQRTEQRDSAMYRCASSLKQGNTGELFFGEGSRLTVL.

This rearrangement joins TRBV7-2 to TRBJ2-2; possibly TRBD1 for D (5 bases). CDR3 length equals 16 residues. V lost 2 bases and J lost 5, with 15 bases in between. From germline, CDR1 is SGHTA and CDR2 FQGNSA. The CDR3, as DNA: TGTGCCAGCAGCTTATTACTTCTGGGGCGTACCGGGGAGCTGTTTTTT. Translation gives CASSLLLLGRTGELFF. The full variable domain, rest sourced from reference TRBV7-2 and TRBJ2-2, is GAGVSQSPSNKVTEKGKDVELRCDPISGHTALYWYRQSLGQGLEFLIYFQGNSAPDKSGLPSDRFSAERTGGSVSTLTIQRTQQEDSAVYLCASSLLLLGRTGELFFGEGSRLTVL.

The V gene is TRBV7-9, the J gene TRBJ2-5; 14 bases align to TRBD2. The CDR3 runs to 18 residues. CDR1 is SEHNR and CDR2 is FQNEAQ in the germline V gene (reference sequence). V was pared by 6 bases and J by 2 bases, with 11 bases of the junction left unmatched. The CDR3 region has the DNA TGTGCCAGCAGAAATGCCGGGACTAGCGGGGGAAAACAAGAGACCCAGTACTTC. This encodes CASRNAGTSGGKQETQYF.

The chain carries TRBV28 and TRBJ2-1, with D possibly being TRBD1 (5 bases). From germline, CDR1 is MDHEN and CDR2 SYDVKM. The CDR3 totals 13 residues. Trimming cost V 3 bases and J 10 bases, with 13 bases left between them. The CDR3 DNA follows: TGTGCCAGCAGTTTTCGGACACGATGGGAGCAGTTCTTC. As protein: CASSFRTRWEQFF. The complete variable domain, with remaining parts taken from reference TRBV28 and TRBJ2-1, reads DVKVTQSSRYLVKRTGEKVFLECVQDMDHENMFWYRQDPGLGLRLIYFSYDVKMKEKGDIPEGYSVSREKKERFSLILESASTNQTSMYLCASSFRTRWEQFFGPGTRLTVL.

V and J are TRBV19 and TRBJ1-4; 8 positions match TRBD1. Germline-derived CDR1 and CDR2 are LNHDA and SQIVND (reference sequence). V lost 7 bases, J lost 8 bases, and 12 bases stayed unmatched. The CDR3 spans 15 residues. DNA for the CDR3: TGTGCCAGTACCAGCGCAGGCAGGGGGCCCGAAAAACTGTTTTTT. Translated, it gives CASTSAGRGPEKLFF.

The CDR3 loop reads CASKGGGSSYNEQFF. DNA for the CDR3: TGCGCCAGCAAGGGGGGGGGAAGCTCCTACAATGAGCAGTTCTTC. This chain connects TRBV5-1 to TRBJ2-1, with TRBD2 as a possible D gene (7 bases). This CDR3 comprises 15 residues. The ends were cut back, 6 bases at V and 0 bases at J, with 13 bases in the middle. CDR1 SGHRS and CDR2 YFSETQ come from the germline V gene.

The chain employs TRBV9 and TRBJ1-2; 7 positions match TRBD1. This CDR3 contains 13 residues. J was trimmed by 4 bases and V by 4 bases; bases with no gene match: 4. The V gene's germline CDR1 is SGDLS and CDR2 YYNGEE. The CDR3 reads CASSSTGAYGYTF. CDR3 bases: TGTGCCAGCAGCTCCACAGGGGCCTATGGCTACACCTTC.

The V call is TRBV12-5, the J call TRBJ1-2; D is ambiguous. Germline CDR1 is LGHNT and CDR2 is FRNRAP. The CDR3 spans 14 residues. The V end lost 6 bases, the J end lost 6 bases, and 17 bases lay between the germline ends. In DNA form, the CDR3 reads TGTGCTAGTGGCCCTCAAACCCAAACGGATGGCTACACCTTC. Translated: CASGPQTQTDGYTF.

J is TRBJ1-3 and V is TRBV30; no reliable D call. This CDR3 comprises 13 residues. The germline V gene encodes CDR1 GTSNPN and CDR2 SVGIG (reference sequence). The germline V and J ends were trimmed by 3 bases and 0 bases, with 6 bases remaining between them. The CDR3 spells CAWRDYSGNTIYF. As DNA, the CDR3 is TGTGCCTGGAGGGACTACTCTGGAAACACCATATATTTT.

This clone came up once. CDR3 coding DNA: TGTGCCAGCAGCTTGGGGACAGGGGGCTACTCAGATACGCAGTATTTT. Translating gives CASSLGTGGYSDTQYF. The chain is built from TRBV5-4 and TRBJ2-3; TRBD1 aligns across 11 bases. The V segment lost 0 bases and the J segment 4 bases; nucleotides outside the gene matches: 4. Germline CDR1 and CDR2: SGHNT and YYREEE (reference sequence). The length of the CDR3 is 16 residues.

In its sample, this clone was seen a few times. The chain links TRBV18 to TRBJ1-4; 7 bases line up with TRBD1. J was trimmed by 3 bases and V by 1 base; bases with no gene match: 2. This CDR3 is 15 amino acids long. CDR1 and CDR2 from the germline V gene are KGHSH and LQKENI. The CDR3 protein is CASSPQGQPNEKLFF. The CDR3 DNA follows: TGTGCCAGCTCACCACAGGGACAGCCTAATGAAAAACTGTTTTTT. The whole variable domain, remainder taken from reference TRBV18 and TRBJ1-4, is NAGVMQNPRHLVRRRGQEARLRCSPMKGHSHVYWYRQLPEEGLKFMVYLQKENIIDESGMPKERFSAEFPKEGPSILRIQQVVRGDSAAYFCASSPQGQPNEKLFFGSGTQLSVL.

The V gene is TRBV4-1, the J gene TRBJ2-5; D uncertain. CDR1 and CDR2 (germline): MGHRA, YSYEKL. Trimming left V 1 base short and J 5 bases short, with 8 bases between. The CDR3 has 13 residues. The CDR3 nucleotides are TGCGCCAGCAGCCAAGGGCTCCCGGAGACCCAGTACTTC. Translating it yields CASSQGLPETQYF.

This sequence joins TRBV11-2 and TRBJ1-1, with 10 bases that match TRBD1. The CDR3 is 15 residues long. The V gene's germline CDR1 is SGHAT and CDR2 FQNNGV. The ends lost 2 bases at V and 3 bases at J; junction bases unmatched: 3. This CDR3 is CASSLLGTGDTEAFF. CDR3 coding DNA: TGTGCCAGCAGCTTACTCGGGACAGGGGACACTGAAGCTTTCTTT. The whole variable domain, remainder taken from reference TRBV11-2 and TRBJ1-1, is EAGVAQSPRYKIIEKRQSVAFWCNPISGHATLYWYQQILGQGPKLLIQFQNNGVVDDSQLPKDRFSAERLKGVDSTLKIQPAKLEDSAVYLCASSLLGTGDTEAFFGQGTRLTVV.

The V gene is TRBV5-1, the J gene TRBJ1-4, with TRBD1 identical over 12 bases. Germline V lookup: CDR1 SGHRS, CDR2 YFSETQ. This CDR3 region has 18 residues. The V gene end was trimmed by 4 bases and the J gene end by 7 bases; junction bases not matched to a gene: 14. The CDR3 nucleotides are TGCGCCAGCAGCCAATCCGGGACAGGGGGCTTGAGGGGTGAAAAACTGTTTTTT. It codes for CASSQSGTGGLRGEKLFF.